These 19 T cell receptor beta chains originate from one sample sequenced in a study of cytomegalovirus exposure and HLA in healthy donors. In the PCR, 60 Vbeta and 13 Jbeta primers were used. Produced via immunoSEQ multiplex PCR; TCRdb's table is partial and in-frame only. Of 90,000 to 100,000 clones listed, approximately 70% were seen once; the top ten hold approximately 2.7%. The source material was PBMCs. The receptors shown here come from a man aged 50 to 59 in good health and CMV-seronegative.

The chain uses TRBV5-1 and TRBJ2-1; D may be TRBD1 (6 bases). Germline V gene sequence: CDR1 SGHRS, CDR2 YFSETQ. Trimming took 0 bases from V and 1 from J, leaving 8 bases between them. The CDR3 sequence is 15 residues long. The chain's CDR3 is CASSLEQGSYNEQFF. The CDR3 region has the DNA TGCGCCAGCAGCTTGGAACAGGGATCCTACAATGAGCAGTTCTTC.

This clone occurred a few times. The chain recombines TRBV5-1 with TRBJ2-3; TRBD2 agrees at 8 bases. The CDR3 extends over 16 amino acids. Looked up from germline, CDR1 is SGHRS and CDR2 is YFSETQ. Trimming took 0 bases from V and 4 from J; bases not matched to a gene: 7. The CDR3 loop is CASSLAGSGVSDTQYF. The CDR3 coding sequence is TGCGCCAGCAGCTTGGCAGGTAGCGGGGTTTCAGATACGCAGTATTTT.

The V and J genes are TRBV5-1 and TRBJ2-7, with D maybe TRBD2 (5 bases). CDR3 length equals 13 residues. V was cut by 0 bases and J by 6 bases, with 10 bases left in between. CDR1 and CDR2 (germline): SGHRS, YFSETQ. The CDR3 spells CASSLDGSLEQYF. In DNA form, the CDR3 reads TGCGCCAGCAGCTTGGATGGGAGTCTCGAGCAGTACTTC.

The chain employs TRBV4-2 and TRBJ2-7, with D perhaps TRBD1 (6 bases). The CDR3 loop spans 13 amino acids. Between the trimmed V and J ends, which lost 5 bases and 7 bases, there was a span of 15 bases. Germline assignment: CDR1 LGHNA and CDR2 YNFKEQ. CDR3 amino acids: CASSSNRVGEQYF. CDR3 nucleotide sequence: TGTGCCAGCAGCTCAAACAGGGTCGGGGAGCAGTACTTC.

The V call is TRBV11-1, the J call TRBJ2-1; 7 bases are a match to TRBD1. With V trimmed by 0 bases and J by 2 bases, 4 bases remained unmatched. This CDR3 spans 16 amino acids. CDR1 and CDR2 (germline): SGHAT, FQDESV (reference sequence). CDR3: CASSLARGPAYNEQFF. CDR3 sequence (DNA): TGTGCCAGCAGCTTAGCGAGGGGGCCTGCCTACAATGAGCAGTTCTTC.

DNA for the CDR3: TGTGCCTGGAGTATTGGGACTAGCGGGACGGAGACCCAGTACTTC. It is translated as CAWSIGTSGTETQYF. The rearrangement uses TRBV30 and TRBJ2-5; 13 bases align to TRBD2. The trim removed 2 bases at V and 5 bases at J, leaving 5 bases unmatched. The germline V gene encodes CDR1 GTSNPN and CDR2 SVGIG (reference sequence). The CDR3 length is 15 residues.

This chain joins TRBV7-6 and TRBJ2-5; D gene unclear. CDR3 length: 13 residues. CDR1 SGHVS and CDR2 FNYEAQ come from the germline V gene. Trimming took 0 bases from V and 5 from J, leaving 7 bases between them. CDR3 nucleotides: TGTGCCAGCAGCTTAGCGCCTAGGGAGACCCAGTACTTC. It is translated as CASSLAPRETQYF.

This clone was seen more than once but under ten times. The chain links TRBV7-2 to TRBJ1-1; D is unclear. The CDR3 covers 14 residues. Germline CDR1 and CDR2: SGHTA and FQGNSA. Between the trimmed V and J ends, which lost 4 bases and 6 bases, there was a span of 15 bases. The CDR3 spells CASSSGRGSPEAFF. The DNA of the CDR3 is TGTGCCAGCAGCTCCGGGAGAGGGAGTCCTGAAGCTTTCTTT. The full variable domain, its missing parts supplied by reference TRBV7-2 and TRBJ1-1, is GAGVSQSPSNKVTEKGKDVELRCDPISGHTALYWYRQSLGQGLEFLIYFQGNSAPDKSGLPSDRFSAERTGGSVSTLTIQRTQQEDSAVYLCASSSGRGSPEAFFGQGTRLTVV.

The V gene is TRBV4-3, the J gene TRBJ2-5; 12 positions match TRBD2. The CDR3 spans 17 residues. With 0 bases clipped from V and 6 bases from J, the junction kept 8 bases outside the gene matches. Germline assignment: CDR1 LGHNA and CDR2 YSLEER. The CDR3 region has the DNA TGCGCCAGCAGCCAAGAGTGGCTAGCGGGAGGGGGGAAGACCCAGTACTTC. Translated, it gives CASSQEWLAGGGKTQYF.

V usage is TRBV21-1 and J usage is TRBJ1-5; the listed D gene, TRBD1, was not tested against the DNA. TRBV21-1 is noted as a pseudogene. The CDR3 covers 15 residues. The CDR3 region is CASGHTGEEDQPQHF. Here the CDR3 DNA reads TGTGCCAGCGGCCACACAGGTGAAGAGGATCAGCCCCAGCATTTT.

The chain is built from TRBV7-9 and TRBJ2-5; 9 nucleotides align to TRBD1. Germline trimming cut 1 base from V and 2 bases from J; bases unmatched to any gene: 2. The CDR3 covers 15 residues. Germline V gene lookup returns CDR1 SEHNR and CDR2 FQNEAQ (reference sequence). This CDR3 is CASSLVGQGQETQYF. Here the CDR3 DNA reads TGTGCCAGCAGCTTAGTGGGACAGGGTCAAGAGACCCAGTACTTC.

The V call is TRBV5-6, the J call TRBJ2-1; TRBD2 matches 9 bases. The CDR3 sequence is 15 residues long. Germline CDR1 reads SGHDT; CDR2 reads YYEEEE. V dropped 0 bases and J dropped 3; count of bases not matched to a gene: 1. The CDR3 sequence: CASSLGLAVYNEQFF. CDR3 coding DNA: TGTGCCAGCAGCTTGGGACTAGCGGTCTACAATGAGCAGTTCTTC.

The chain recombines TRBV4-1 with TRBJ2-7, with 8 positions matching TRBD2. The J segment lost 4 bases and the V segment lost 0 bases, leaving 5 bases of the junction unmatched. Germline assignment: CDR1 MGHRA and CDR2 YSYEKL. The CDR3 consists of 15 residues. The chain's CDR3 is CASSQDSRGGYEQYF. CDR3 coding DNA: TGCGCCAGCAGCCAAGATAGTCGGGGGGGATACGAGCAGTACTTC.

This chain uses TRBV7-2 with TRBJ2-5; perhaps TRBD2 as D (6 bases). The CDR3 sequence is 14 residues long. CDR1 is SGHTA, CDR2 FQGNSA, per germline. The germline V and J ends were trimmed by 1 base and 2 bases, with 8 bases remaining between them. CDR3 bases: TGTGCCAGCAGCTTAGTGGGGACTCAAGAGACCCAGTACTTC. Protein sequence: CASSLVGTQETQYF.

The chain links TRBV6-1 to TRBJ2-1; TRBD2 aligns across 10 bases. V trimming: 1 base; J trimming: 8 bases; junction bases outside the gene matches: 5. Per germline, CDR1 MNHNS and CDR2 SASEGT. The CDR3 length is 15 residues. The CDR3: CASSEVTSGTDEQFF. The CDR3 nucleotides are TGTGCCAGCAGTGAAGTCACTAGCGGGACGGATGAGCAGTTCTTC.

This clone was seen once. This CDR3 reads CASENGYTF. As DNA, the CDR3 is TGTGCCAGCGAGAATGGCTACACCTTC. The V and J genes are TRBV7-2 and TRBJ1-2; no reliable D call. CDR3 size: 9 residues. Germline V lookup: CDR1 SGHTA, CDR2 FQGNSA. V was shortened by 8 bases and J by 6 bases, with 4 bases between the two germline ends.

The chain employs TRBV7-8 and TRBJ2-7; D gene uncertain. The V gene's germline CDR1 is SGHVS and CDR2 FQNEAQ. This CDR3 is built from 15 residues. V was pared by 3 bases and J by 2 bases, with 14 bases between. The CDR3 sequence: CASSFDYGRAYEQYF. The CDR3 nucleotides read TGTGCCAGCAGCTTTGATTACGGCCGGGCCTACGAGCAGTACTTC.

CDR3 sequence: CSVGTGYEQYF. CDR3 nucleotides: TGCAGCGTCGGGACAGGGTACGAGCAGTACTTC. The V call is TRBV29-1, the J call TRBJ2-7; 9 bases align to TRBD1. The CDR3 runs 11 residues. The ends lost 6 bases at V and 4 bases at J; junction bases unmatched: 1. From germline, CDR1 is SQVTM and CDR2 ANQGSEA.

The V gene is TRBV29-1, the J gene TRBJ2-1, with TRBD2 matching over 14 bases. Trimming at V came to 7 bases and at J to 7 bases, leaving 3 bases not matched to a gene. The CDR3 runs 13 residues. Germline assignment: CDR1 SQVTM and CDR2 ANQGSEA. The CDR3 DNA sequence: TGCAGCGCCCGGACTAGCGGGGGGAATGAGCAGTTCTTC. Residues: CSARTSGGNEQFF.